Listed below are T cell receptor beta chains from one sample, sequenced in a study of blood T cell repertoires in COVID-19. Some clones are missing from TCRdb's copy, which holds only in-frame ones; the method was immunoSEQ multiplex PCR. The data contain 70,000 to 75,000 clones, about four fifths of them singletons. Source material: peripheral blood. These receptors all stem from a man in his 70s with acute or convalescent COVID-19. CDR3s include the opening cysteine and the closing phenylalanine or tryptophan. D genes are given only for firm matches. Expanded clones are given a class, and other clones once, few, many or no size at all.

>TRBV4-3|TRBD1|TRBJ1-1|few
TGCGCCAGCAGCCCGTCGCCGGACAGGGGAGCTGAAGCTTTCTTT
CASSPSPDRGAEAFF
>TRBV3-1/TRBV3-2|.|TRBJ2-7|.
TGTGCCAGCAGCCAAGTAGGACTTTCCTACGAGCAGTACTTC
CASSQVGLSYEQYF
>TRBV19|.|TRBJ1-1|.
TGTGCCAGTAGTGGACCGGGAGGAAAAACTGAAGCTTTCTTT
CASSGPGGKTEAFF
>TRBV14|.|TRBJ1-6|once
TGTGCCAGCAGCCAAACCTCGGATTCACCCCTCCACTTT
CASSQTSDSPLHF
>TRBV30|TRBD1|TRBJ2-3|.
TGTGCCTGGAGTGTACCTGGGGACAGCCTAGATACGCAGTATTTT
CAWSVPGDSLDTQYF
>TRBV3-1/TRBV3-2|.|TRBJ1-1|.
TGTGCCAGCAGCCATGTTGGAGGAGATACTGAAGCTTTCTTT
CASSHVGGDTEAFF
>TRBV5-6|.|TRBJ1-4|once
TGTGCCAGCAGCCCAGGGAATATTAATGAAAAACTGTTTTTT
CASSPGNINEKLFF
>TRBV2|TRBD1|TRBJ2-1|.
TGTGCCAGCAGTAGACAGGGATCGGGTGAGCAGTTCTTC
CASSRQGSGEQFF
>TRBV29-1|TRBD2|TRBJ2-1|.
TGCAGCGTTGGGAGGGGTCTAGCGGGAGATGAGCAGTTCTTC
CSVGRGLAGDEQFF
>TRBV3-1/TRBV3-2|TRBD2|TRBJ2-7|.
TGTGCCAGCAGCCGGCAGAGGATAGCGGGAAAAACCTCAAGCTCCTACGAGCAGTACTTC
CASSRQRIAGKTSSSYEQYF
>TRBV19|.|TRBJ1-4|few
TGTGCCAGTAGTAACCGGGAGCCAGCAACTAATGAAAAACTGTTTTTT
CASSNREPATNEKLFF
>TRBV25-1|TRBD1|TRBJ2-6|.
TGTGCCAGCAGTTTCAGGGGGATAACTACTGGGGCCAACGTCCTGACTTTC
CASSFRGITTGANVLTF
>TRBV25-1|.|TRBJ2-2|.
TGTGCCAGCAGTAGAGGAACCCAAGGGGAGCTGTTTTTT
CASSRGTQGELFF
>TRBV19|.|TRBJ2-5|.
TGTGCCACCTCAACCCCCAGGGGCACCCAAGAGACCCAGTACTTC
CATSTPRGTQETQYF
>TRBV28|TRBD2|TRBJ2-7|.
TGTGCCAGCAGTGGCGGCGGGAGGGACTACGAGCAGTACTTC
CASSGGGRDYEQYF
>TRBV28|.|TRBJ2-3|once
TGTGCCAGCAGTTCAACAGTTCTCAGGATAACTAGCACAGATACGCAGTATTTT
CASSSTVLRITSTDTQYF
>TRBV29-1|TRBD1|TRBJ1-1|.
TGCAGCGTTGCAGGGGGAGCCCAACTCCAAGCTTTCTTT
CSVAGGAQLQAFF
>TRBV19|TRBD1|TRBJ2-5|.
TGTGCCAGTACCCCGACAGGGGGGGGAGAGACCCAGTACTTC
CASTPTGGGETQYF
>TRBV7-2|TRBD2|TRBJ2-5|.
TGTGCCAGCAGCGCACCCCTAGCGGGAGGGAATCGGGAGACCCAGTACTTC
CASSAPLAGGNRETQYF
>TRBV30|TRBD1|TRBJ1-2|.
TGTGCCTGGAGTGGACAGGGGGGAGAAGGCTACACCTTC
CAWSGQGGEGYTF
>TRBV18|TRBD1|TRBJ2-1|.
TGTGCCAGCTCACCACCCTCGACAGGGGGTCCCAACAATGAGCAGTTCTTC
CASSPPSTGGPNNEQFF
>TRBV5-6|.|TRBJ2-7|.
TGTGCCAGCAGCTTGGACAGGGAGCAGTACTTC
CASSLDREQYF
>TRBV5-4|TRBD2|TRBJ2-1|.
TGTGCCAGCAGCTCCGGGGCTAGCGGGAGGAACAATGAGCAGTTCTTC
CASSSGASGRNNEQFF
>TRBV24-1|.|TRBJ2-1|.
TGTGCCACCAGTGATTTCGGGGGAGGAGGTAATGAGCAGTTCTTC
CATSDFGGGGNEQFF
>TRBV7-6|TRBD1|TRBJ1-3|.
TGTGCCAGCAGCTTAGTGCTGAGACAGGGAACGGGAAACACCATATATTTT
CASSLVLRQGTGNTIYF
>TRBV19|TRBD1|TRBJ2-7|.
TGTGCCAGTAGTATAGGGACAGGGGGTGAGCAGTACTTC
CASSIGTGGEQYF
>TRBV30|TRBD1|TRBJ1-2|.
TGTGCCTGGAGTGGGGACAGGGGAAACTATGGCTACACCTTC
CAWSGDRGNYGYTF
>TRBV4-3|.|TRBJ2-7|few
TGCGCCAGCAGCCAAGATCCTCAGGTTACCTACGAGCAGTACTTC
CASSQDPQVTYEQYF
>TRBV2|.|TRBJ2-3|.
TGTGCCAGCAGGGCGGGGCTAGGCACAGATACGCAGTATTTT
CASRAGLGTDTQYF
>TRBV2|.|TRBJ1-1|.
TGTGCCAGCAGTGTACAAACAGCTGAAGCTTTCTTT
CASSVQTAEAFF
>TRBV6-1|.|TRBJ1-5|.
TGTGCCAGCAGTGAAGCGGCGGGGAATCAGCCCCAGCATTTT
CASSEAAGNQPQHF
>TRBV11-3|.|TRBJ2-2|.
TGTGCCAGCGCGCGGGACGCGAACACCGGGGAGCTGTTTTTT
CASARDANTGELFF
>TRBV4-2|.|TRBJ2-5|.
TGTGCCAGCAGCCAAGCCCTACGATCCAGCGCCGGGGAGACCCAGTACTTC
CASSQALRSSAGETQYF
>TRBV27|TRBD2|TRBJ2-3|.
TGTGCCAGCAGTTTGACTAGCGGGAGGTTTACAGATACGCAGTATTTT
CASSLTSGRFTDTQYF
>TRBV5-6|.|TRBJ2-7|.
TGTGCCAGCAGCTTGGGAGTCTACGAGCAGTACTTC
CASSLGVYEQYF
>TRBV11-2|TRBD2|TRBJ2-7|.
TGTGCCAGCAGCTTAGTCCCTAGCGGGAGGTACGAGCAGTACTTC
CASSLVPSGRYEQYF
>TRBV11-2|.|TRBJ2-5|.
TGTGCCAGCAGCTTAGATCTCGAAGAGACCCAGTACTTC
CASSLDLEETQYF
>TRBV5-4|.|TRBJ2-3|.
TGTGCCAGCAGCTTGGACTCGTTTAGCACAGATACGCAGTATTTT
CASSLDSFSTDTQYF
>TRBV6-2/TRBV6-3|.|TRBJ2-3|.
TGTGCCAGCAGTAGGGGGAGCTTCACAGATACGCAGTATTTT
CASSRGSFTDTQYF
>TRBV7-7|.|TRBJ2-7|.
TGTGCCAGCAGCTTAGTCCCCGACGGACAATCCGAGCAGTACTTC
CASSLVPDGQSEQYF
>TRBV9|TRBD1|TRBJ1-2|.
TGTGCCAGCAGCGCACAGGGGTTGGGGGGCTACACCTTC
CASSAQGLGGYTF
>TRBV6-5|.|TRBJ1-2|.
TGTGCCAGCAGCTCCAGGGGACGCTATGGCTACACCTTC
CASSSRGRYGYTF
>TRBV6-2/TRBV6-3|TRBD1|TRBJ1-3|.
TGTGCCAGCAGCCGGGACAGTTTCTCTGGAAACACCATATATTTT
CASSRDSFSGNTIYF
>TRBV4-1|TRBD1|TRBJ1-6|.
TGCGCCAGCAGCCAAGGCGTGACAGGGGCTGATAATTCACCCCTCCACTTT
CASSQGVTGADNSPLHF
>TRBV25-1|TRBD1|TRBJ1-1|.
TGTGCCAGCAGTGAACCCGGGACAGGGGGCCTCACTGAAGCTTTCTTT
CASSEPGTGGLTEAFF